The rows below give T cell receptor beta chains drawn from one sample of a study of OX40 agonist ivuxolimab in advanced cancers. TCRdb's table, derived via immunoSEQ multiplex PCR, lists solely in-frame clones and lacks some. Of tens of thousands of clones in the sample, roughly 90% are singletons; the top ten hold roughly 0.69%. Here the sequenced sample was CD4+ or CD8+ T cells sorted from blood, taken in a trial of the OX40 agonist ivuxolimab. Every receptor here comes from an adult with an advanced solid tumor such as melanoma, head and neck, liver or kidney cancer. The CDR3 runs from the conserved cysteine through the conserved F or W. Each record gives: CDR3 DNA, CDR3 protein, J gene, D gene, clone size, V gene. A D gene is named only where the DNA matches it firmly. Clone size is given for some rows only: seen once, a few or many times, or a class if the clone is expanded.

TGCGCCAGCAGCCAAGTCAGGGTAAATCAGCCCCAGCATTTT	CASSQVRVNQPQHF	TRBJ1-5	-	-	TRBV4-3
TGTGCCAGCAGCACGTGGAATGGACAGAAGAACACCGGGGAGCTGTTTTTT	CASSTWNGQKNTGELFF	TRBJ2-2	-	-	TRBV7-9
TGTGCCAGCAGCGCTCCGGGACTCCAGCAGTTCTTC	CASSAPGLQQFF	TRBJ2-1	-	-	TRBV7-3
TGTGCCAGCAGTTGGGGGGACTATGGCTACACCTTC	CASSWGDYGYTF	TRBJ1-2	-	-	TRBV28
TGTGCCAGCTCACTAGAAGAGACCCAGTACTTC	CASSLEETQYF	TRBJ2-5	-	-	TRBV18
TGTGCCAGCAGCTTACGCCGGACTATATACAATGAGCAGTTCTTC	CASSLRRTIYNEQFF	TRBJ2-1	-	-	TRBV7-6
TGCAGCGGACGGGAGTCGTTGTACGATGAGCAGTTCTTC	CSGRESLYDEQFF	TRBJ2-1	-	once	TRBV29-1
TGTGCCAGCAACGGAGCGGGGGGGGCGAGGGAGCAGTACTTC	CASNGAGGAREQYF	TRBJ2-7	TRBD2	-	TRBV6-5
TGCGCCAGCAGCATCCAGGGTGGGGTTCTCACCTACGAGCAGTACTTC	CASSIQGGVLTYEQYF	TRBJ2-7	-	-	TRBV5-1
TGTGCCACAGGTAGAGCCCCCGGTCCCAATGAGCAGTTCTTC	CATGRAPGPNEQFF	TRBJ2-1	-	-	TRBV2
TGTGCCAGCAGTCCTTTGGGGGGCCGGTGGGAGCAGTTCTTC	CASSPLGGRWEQFF	TRBJ2-1	-	-	TRBV27
TGTGCCAGCAGTGAGGGCTGGGCTGGTGGAAACACCATATATTTT	CASSEGWAGGNTIYF	TRBJ1-3	-	-	TRBV25-1
TGTGCCATCAGCCGAAGATTAAGGGACTCCCACGAGCAGTACTTC	CAISRRLRDSHEQYF	TRBJ2-7	-	-	TRBV10-3
TGCGCCAGCAGCCCCGAACCAAGGGGAGGTGGCGAAAAACTGTTTTTT	CASSPEPRGGGEKLFF	TRBJ1-4	-	once	TRBV4-1
TGTGCCATCAGTCCCGGGACTAGGGCCTACGAGCAGTACTTC	CAISPGTRAYEQYF	TRBJ2-7	TRBD2	-	TRBV10-3
TGTGCCAGCAGCTTCCTGGGGGCACAAAGGCGGGCGCAGTATTTT	CASSFLGAQRRAQYF	TRBJ2-3	-	-	TRBV28
TGTGCCAGCAGCATAGGACTAGCGGGACGAAGCTCCTACAATGAGCAGTTCTTC	CASSIGLAGRSSYNEQFF	TRBJ2-1	TRBD2	-	TRBV27
TGTGCCAGCAGCTTCGGGCCGAGCTCCTATAATTCACCCCTCCACTTT	CASSFGPSSYNSPLHF	TRBJ1-6	-	-	TRBV5-6
TGTGCCAGCAGCTATGATCCTGCAACTAATGAAAAACTGTTTTTT	CASSYDPATNEKLFF	TRBJ1-4	-	-	TRBV7-2
TGTGCCAGTAGTACCCCAGGGGGGGATGAAAAACTGTTTTTT	CASSTPGGDEKLFF	TRBJ1-4	TRBD1	-	TRBV19
TGTGCCAGCAGCTTGGGGCGGGCGTACGACACTGAAGCTTTCTTT	CASSLGRAYDTEAFF	TRBJ1-1	-	once	TRBV5-8
TGTGCCAGCAGCTCCGGGGGCGGATACACAGATACGCAGTATTTT	CASSSGGGYTDTQYF	TRBJ2-3	-	-	TRBV7-9
TGCGCCAGCAGCCGGGGATCCGGGGGGTCCACCGGGGAGCTGTTTTTT	CASSRGSGGSTGELFF	TRBJ2-2	TRBD2	-	TRBV10-2
TGCGCCAGCAGCCAAGATGCTAGGACAGGGACTCAGCCCCAGCATTTT	CASSQDARTGTQPQHF	TRBJ1-5	TRBD1	-	TRBV4-1
TGTGCCAGCAGCTTGGCATCAGGGGCATTTCAAGAGACCCAGTACTTC	CASSLASGAFQETQYF	TRBJ2-5	-	-	TRBV5-5
TGCGCCAGCAGCCAAGATCCCCCCGGCAGGTTCACTCCCACCGGGGAGCTGTTTTTT	CASSQDPPGRFTPTGELFF	TRBJ2-2	-	-	TRBV4-3
TGCAGTGCTTACGGGACGTACGAGCAGTACTTC	CSAYGTYEQYF	TRBJ2-7	-	-	TRBV20-1
TGTGCCAGCACCCTGACTAGCGGGAGGGCAGGTGAGCAGTTCTTC	CASTLTSGRAGEQFF	TRBJ2-1	TRBD2	-	TRBV7-2
TGTGCCAGCAGCTTAGTTTCTAGCGGACAAGAGACCCAGTACTTC	CASSLVSSGQETQYF	TRBJ2-5	TRBD2	-	TRBV11-2
TGTGCCAGCAGTGAAAGTCTGGCAGCTCCGAACACCGGGGAGCTGTTTTTT	CASSESLAAPNTGELFF	TRBJ2-2	-	-	TRBV6-1
TGTGCCAGTAGTATAGATCTTGTGGGGATCACAGATACGCAGTATTTT	CASSIDLVGITDTQYF	TRBJ2-3	-	-	TRBV19
TGTGCCAGCAGTTCGCCGGGTCCGTCGAACACTGAAGCTTTCTTT	CASSSPGPSNTEAFF	TRBJ1-1	-	-	TRBV6-6
TGTGCCAGCAGGAGTTTAAGTGCCGTGGGGGGGCAGACCCAGTACTTC	CASRSLSAVGGQTQYF	TRBJ2-5	-	-	TRBV2
TGCGCCAGCAGCTCGTCCCCAACCCCATCCTACAATGAGCAGTTCTTC	CASSSSPTPSYNEQFF	TRBJ2-1	-	-	TRBV5-1
TGTGCCAGCAGCAGCCGGACAGGCGCTAGGGAGACCCAGTACTTC	CASSSRTGARETQYF	TRBJ2-5	TRBD1	-	TRBV7-3
TGTGCCAGCGCAGAATCCGACGGATCTGGAAACACCATATATTTT	CASAESDGSGNTIYF	TRBJ1-3	-	-	TRBV18
TGTGCCAGTAGCCCTGGGTCCGCTTACAATGAGCAGTTCTTC	CASSPGSAYNEQFF	TRBJ2-1	-	-	TRBV19
TGTGCCAGCATCGACAGGGGGACGAACACCGGGGAGCTGTTTTTT	CASIDRGTNTGELFF	TRBJ2-2	-	-	TRBV21-1
TGTGCCATCTCTCGCCAGGGATCCTACAATGAGCAGTTCTTC	CAISRQGSYNEQFF	TRBJ2-1	-	-	TRBV2
TGTGCCAGCAGTTTTTCCAGGTGGAACACTGAAGCTTTCTTT	CASSFSRWNTEAFF	TRBJ1-1	-	-	TRBV28